The 32 T cell receptor beta chains in this list originate from one sample, sequenced in a study of naive and memory T cell subsets. The beta constant-region primer was an equimolar mix of two oligonucleotides covering TRBC1 and TRBC2. TCRdb re-called the UMI-ligation and nested PCR reads with MiXCR, one entry per CDR3 protein. The sample contains roughly 98,000 distinct CDR3 sequences, 7% to 8% of which appear only once. Sequencing was performed on central memory CD4+ T cells from blood. These receptors were obtained from a human donor in good health.

This clonotype came up many times. The gene calls are TRBV3-1 and TRBJ1-6, with D unresolved. This CDR3 has 13 amino acids. Between the trimmed V and J ends, which lost 3 bases and 10 bases, there was a span of 10 bases. Germline V lookup: CDR1 LGHDT, CDR2 YNNKEL (reference sequence). CDR3 nucleotides: TGTGCCAGCAGCCAGTCGGAAGACTCACCCCTCCACTTT. Its translation: CASSQSEDSPLHF.

This clonotype was observed many times. The chain recombines TRBV13 with TRBJ2-7, with TRBD2 identical over 16 bases. J was trimmed by 0 bases and V by 5 bases; bases with no gene match: 4. The length of the CDR3 is 17 residues. Germline loops: CDR1 PRHDT, CDR2 FYEKMQ (reference sequence). The CDR3 bases are TGTGCCAGCAGCCCGGGACTAGCGGGGGGGAGCTCCTACGAGCAGTACTTC. Translation gives CASSPGLAGGSSYEQYF.

This clonotype was seen many times. The rearrangement links TRBV4-3 to TRBJ1-1; 7 positions agree with TRBD1. CDR3 size: 15 residues. Germline V CDR1 and CDR2: LGHNA, YSLEER. Trimming removed 4 bases from V and 0 bases from J; junction bases left unmatched: 5. In nucleotides, the CDR3 is TGCGCCAGCAGCCCTCAGACAGGGTTGAACACTGAAGCTTTCTTT. Translated: CASSPQTGLNTEAFF.

The V gene is TRBV7-3, the J gene TRBJ2-1; the match to TRBD2 covers 14 bases. V shed 5 bases and J 7 bases; nucleotides not matched to a gene: 7. Germline-derived CDR1 and CDR2 are SGHTA and FQGTGA. This CDR3 has 16 amino acids. In DNA, the CDR3 is TGTGCCAGCAGCAATGGACTAGCGGGAGGCTCGAATGAGCAGTTCTTC. Translation: CASSNGLAGGSNEQFF.

The V and J genes are TRBV29-1 and TRBJ2-2; weak D call: TRBD2 (6 bases). Germline lookup yields CDR1 SQVTM and CDR2 ANQGSEA. Trimming left V 4 bases short and J 7 bases short, with 13 bases between. This CDR3 spans 13 amino acids. The chain's CDR3 is CSVVTGEGGELFF. DNA for the CDR3: TGCAGCGTTGTAACGGGAGAGGGCGGGGAGCTGTTTTTT.

The table lists this clonotype with many counts. The chain has TRBV30 and TRBJ1-3, with unresolved D. The CDR3 is 13 residues long. The V gene lost 2 bases and the J gene lost 0 bases, with 5 bases spanning the gap. Germline values: CDR1 GTSNPN, CDR2 SVGIG (reference sequence). CDR3 DNA sequence: TGTGCCTGGAGTATGCGCTCTGGAAACACCATATATTTT. Translated: CAWSMRSGNTIYF.

There are many counts of this clonotype. This chain uses TRBV7-2 with TRBJ2-7; 7 nucleotides match TRBD2. CDR1 is SGHTA and CDR2 is FQGNSA in the germline V gene. V shed 2 bases and J 1 base; nucleotides not matched to a gene: 8. The CDR3 sequence is 16 residues long. CDR3 sequence reads: CASSLRGEALSYEQYF. CDR3 coding DNA: TGTGCCAGCAGCTTACGGGGGGAGGCTTTGTCCTACGAGCAGTACTTC. Supplemented by reference TRBV7-2 and TRBJ2-7, the full variable domain reads GAGVSQSPSNKVTEKGKDVELRCDPISGHTALYWYRQSLGQGLEFLIYFQGNSAPDKSGLPSDRFSAERTGGSVSTLTIQRTQQEDSAVYLCASSLRGEALSYEQYFGPGTRLTVT.

The chain recombines TRBV20-1 with TRBJ1-2; no reliable D call. The CDR3 is 15 residues long. The germline CDR1 and CDR2 sequences are DFQATT and SNEGSKA (reference sequence). Between the trimmed V and J ends, which lost 2 bases and 4 bases, there was a span of 17 bases. The CDR3: CSARILAGVSYGYTF. The CDR3 DNA reads as TGCAGTGCTAGAATTCTGGCTGGCGTTTCCTATGGCTACACCTTC.

This clonotype was recorded many times. The V call is TRBV20-1, the J call TRBJ1-5; 7 nucleotides agree with TRBD1. The V and J ends lost 7 bases and 0 bases, in that order; junction bases with no gene match: 12. CDR1 DFQATT and CDR2 SNEGSKA come from the germline V gene (reference sequence). The CDR3 loop spans 16 amino acids. CDR3 residues: CSVPGGIGTSNQPQHF. In nucleotides, the CDR3 is TGCAGTGTGCCAGGGGGTATTGGGACTAGCAATCAGCCCCAGCATTTT.

This clonotype was counted many times. V usage is TRBV4-2 and J usage is TRBJ1-3; maybe TRBD1 (6 bases). The V end lost 5 bases, the J end lost 4 bases, and 18 bases lay between the germline ends. The CDR3 sequence is 16 residues long. CDR1 and CDR2 (germline): LGHNA, YNFKEQ. The CDR3: CASSSKGTGIGNTIYF. The CDR3 bases are TGTGCCAGCAGCTCCAAAGGAACAGGGATAGGAAACACCATATATTTT.

V usage is TRBV7-2 and J usage is TRBJ2-1, with unresolved D. CDR1 SGHTA and CDR2 FQGNSA come from the germline V gene. The length of the CDR3 is 13 residues. The ends were cut back, 5 bases at V and 7 bases at J, with 12 bases in the middle. The CDR3 DNA is TGTGCCAGCAGCCCAGCCCTCGGAAATGAGCAGTTCTTC. Protein: CASSPALGNEQFF.

This clonotype has ten or more counts. The chain couples TRBV7-2 to TRBJ1-3; D is unclear. This CDR3 contains 15 residues. Germline V CDR1 and CDR2: SGHTA, FQGNSA. V lost 4 bases, J lost 0 bases, and 10 bases lay in between. CDR3 amino acids: CASSSAGASGNTIYF. In DNA form, the CDR3 reads TGTGCCAGCAGCTCGGCGGGCGCCTCTGGAAACACCATATATTTT.

Many counts were recorded for this clonotype. The chain recombines TRBV28 with TRBJ1-1; 7 positions agree with TRBD1. V lost 3 bases and J lost 1; bases outside the gene matches: 5. In germline, CDR1 is MDHEN, CDR2 SYDVKM. The CDR3 contains 15 residues. CDR3 sequence: CASSFAGGKNTEAFF. For the CDR3, the DNA is TGTGCCAGCAGTTTCGCAGGGGGGAAGAACACTGAAGCTTTCTTT. Full variable domain (missing parts from reference TRBV28 and TRBJ1-1): DVKVTQSSRYLVKRTGEKVFLECVQDMDHENMFWYRQDPGLGLRLIYFSYDVKMKEKGDIPEGYSVSREKKERFSLILESASTNQTSMYLCASSFAGGKNTEAFFGQGTRLTVV.

This clonotype was counted many times. J is TRBJ1-1 and V is TRBV3-1, with D tentatively TRBD1 (5 bases). The CDR3 runs to 11 residues. V lost 5 bases and J 4 bases, leaving 5 bases between the germline ends. Germline lookup yields CDR1 LGHDT and CDR2 YNNKEL (reference sequence). The CDR3 nucleotides are TGTGCCAGCAGCAGGGGCACTGAAGCTTTCTTT. Translation gives CASSRGTEAFF.

In this sample, this clonotype turned up a few times. The chain recombines TRBV14 with TRBJ2-3; TRBD2 matches 9 bases. The length of the CDR3 is 14 residues. With 5 bases clipped from V and 8 bases from J, the junction kept 8 bases outside the gene matches. Per the germline V gene, CDR1 is SGHDN and CDR2 is FVKESK. CDR3 nucleotide sequence: TGTGCCAGCAGCAAAAGCTCGGGACTAGCTACGCAGTATTTT. This translates into CASSKSSGLATQYF.

This clonotype was picked up a small number of times. This chain links TRBV7-8 with TRBJ2-1, with TRBD2 matching 13 bases. Germline-derived CDR1 and CDR2 are SGHVS and FQNEAQ. The CDR3 contains 16 residues. V shed 4 bases, J shed 7 bases, and the junction held 7 bases outside the gene matches. This CDR3 reads CASSSPGLAGENEQFF. The CDR3 DNA is TGTGCCAGCAGCTCGCCCGGACTAGCGGGGGAAAATGAGCAGTTCTTC.

The sample holds many counts of this clonotype. V usage is TRBV29-1 and J usage is TRBJ2-7; no clear D gene. CDR3 size: 12 residues. Germline V lookup: CDR1 SQVTM, CDR2 ANQGSEA. Trimming removed 4 bases at V and 3 bases at J, with 10 bases between. CDR3 sequence: CSVGEAYYEQYF. DNA for the CDR3: TGCAGCGTTGGGGAAGCTTACTACGAGCAGTACTTC.

The gene calls are TRBV6-5 and TRBJ1-1; the D gene is possibly TRBD1 (5 bases). Looked up from germline, CDR1 is MNHEY and CDR2 is SVGAGI. CDR3 size: 16 residues. V gave up 5 bases and J gave up 6 bases, with 22 bases separating them. CDR3 residues: CASSGLGGSTGAEAFF. The CDR3 DNA sequence: TGTGCCAGCAGTGGCCTGGGGGGTAGTACGGGGGCTGAAGCTTTCTTT.

This rearrangement joins TRBV20-1 to TRBJ2-7; maybe TRBD1 (6 bases). Trimming stripped 6 bases from V and 4 bases from J, with 13 bases between. The CDR3 sequence is 12 residues long. The germline CDR1 and CDR2 sequences are DFQATT and SNEGSKA (reference sequence). CDR3 coding DNA: TGCAGTGCAGACAGGTCTAGGTACGAGCAGTACTTC. It is translated as CSADRSRYEQYF.

This clonotype was seen ten or more times. The J gene is TRBJ1-1, the V gene TRBV6-6, with D possibly matching TRBD1 (6 bases). V was cut by 10 bases and J by 7 bases, with 19 bases left in between. This CDR3 has 13 amino acids. Looked up from germline, CDR1 is MNHNY and CDR2 is SVGAGI (reference sequence). The CDR3 nucleotides read TGTGCCATAGCCTACCGGACAGCTAATGAAGCTTTCTTT. The encoded protein is CAIAYRTANEAFF.

This clonotype was seen repeatedly, ten times or more. The chain employs TRBV12-3 or TRBV12-4 and TRBJ1-6; 7 nucleotides match TRBD1. V shed 3 bases, J shed 7 bases, and the junction held 3 bases outside the gene matches. The CDR3 covers 14 residues. The chain's CDR3 is CASSFQGVNSPLHF. The CDR3 nucleotides are TGTGCCAGCAGTTTCCAGGGGGTGAATTCACCCCTCCACTTT.

This clonotype appeared a few times. This sequence joins TRBV28 and TRBJ1-2; D not certain. Trimming stripped 5 bases from V and 4 bases from J, with 11 bases between. Germline values: CDR1 MDHEN, CDR2 SYDVKM. CDR3 size: 13 residues. The CDR3 bases are TGTGCCAGCAGTAACGCGGGGTCCTATGGCTACACCTTC. Its protein is CASSNAGSYGYTF.

The CDR3 region is CASSLARDSFQQYF. The CDR3 coding sequence is TGTGCCAGCAGCTTAGCCCGGGACTCCTTTCAGCAGTACTTC. The chain is built from TRBV7-2 and TRBJ2-7; maybe TRBD2 (6 bases). The V gene's germline CDR1 is SGHTA and CDR2 FQGNSA. V was clipped by 0 bases and J by 8 bases, with 14 bases between them. This CDR3 has 14 residues.

At least ten counts were recorded for this clonotype. The chain joins TRBV14 to TRBJ2-3, with D possibly being TRBD2 (5 bases). The CDR3 spans 13 residues. CDR1 SGHDN and CDR2 FVKESK come from the germline V gene. Trimming left V 6 bases short and J 3 bases short, with 10 bases between. This CDR3 reads CASRVTGTDTQYF. The CDR3 region has the DNA TGTGCCAGCAGAGTGACGGGAACAGATACGCAGTATTTT.

At least ten counts were recorded for this clonotype. CDR3 coding DNA: TGTGCCAGCAGTTCACGACAGATACATGAGCAGTTCTTC. Translating it yields CASSSRQIHEQFF. The chain joins TRBV12-3 or TRBV12-4 to TRBJ2-1; maybe TRBD1 (5 bases). The CDR3 totals 13 residues. V shed 4 bases and J shed 8 bases, with 12 bases lying between them.

This clonotype was seen repeatedly, ten times or more. The J gene is TRBJ1-6, the V gene TRBV14; D not certain. V gave up 4 bases and J gave up 9 bases, with 16 bases separating them. The CDR3 has 15 residues. Germline loops: CDR1 SGHDN, CDR2 FVKESK. CDR3 protein: CASSRAGPDASPLHF. DNA for the CDR3: TGTGCCAGCAGCCGGGCCGGCCCTGATGCTTCACCCCTCCACTTT.

This clonotype was counted many times. The J gene is TRBJ1-2, the V gene TRBV3-1; tentatively, D is TRBD1 (6 bases). This CDR3 contains 16 residues. V lost 1 base and J lost 8, with 20 bases in between. CDR1 is LGHDT and CDR2 is YNNKEL in the germline V gene (reference sequence). In DNA, the CDR3 is TGTGCCAGCAGCCAAGCTCCGCCCACAGGGTATCGGGGCTACACCTTC. Its protein is CASSQAPPTGYRGYTF.

The J gene is TRBJ1-6, the V gene TRBV20-1; 8 bases agree with TRBD1. The CDR3 has 14 amino acids. Germline CDR1 is DFQATT and CDR2 is SNEGSKA (reference sequence). Trimming at V came to 6 bases and at J to 6 bases, leaving 7 bases not matched to a gene. CDR3 sequence: CSARSGQANSPLHF. The CDR3 coding sequence is TGCAGTGCCCGATCGGGACAGGCTAATTCACCCCTCCACTTT.

The genes are TRBV11-1 and TRBJ2-3; D remains unclear. V was cut by 1 base and J by 4 bases, with 6 bases left in between. Germline CDR1 SGHAT, CDR2 FQDESV (reference sequence). CDR3 length equals 13 residues. The CDR3 DNA reads TGTGCCAGCAGCTTAGGTCCCGCAGATACGCAGTATTTT. Protein product: CASSLGPADTQYF.

This clonotype was counted ten times or more. The V and J genes are TRBV6-5 and TRBJ2-7; tentatively, D is TRBD1 (5 bases). The CDR3 covers 14 residues. Germline CDR1 MNHEY, CDR2 SVGAGI. V was shortened by 6 bases and J by 3 bases, with 15 bases between the two germline ends. CDR3 coding DNA: TGTGCCAGCAGACGACAGCGAGAAGTCTACGAGCAGTACTTC. Translated, it gives CASRRQREVYEQYF.

This clonotype was recorded only once. The DNA of the CDR3 is TGTGCCAGTAAACATCGGGACAGTACGAGCAATCAGCCCCAGCATTTT. It codes for CASKHRDSTSNQPQHF. The chain is built from TRBV19 and TRBJ1-5; 7 bases agree with TRBD1. The trim removed 7 bases at V and 1 base at J, leaving 10 bases unmatched. Germline V gene sequence: CDR1 LNHDA, CDR2 SQIVND (reference sequence). This CDR3 has 16 residues.

This clonotype was seen ten or more times. DNA for the CDR3: TGTGCCAGCAGTACCCTTATGGGCCGCTATGGCTACACCTTC. Its protein is CASSTLMGRYGYTF. The chain is built from TRBV27 and TRBJ1-2; no definite D call. The germline gives CDR1 MNHEY, CDR2 SMNVEV (reference sequence). Trimming removed 5 bases from V and 4 bases from J, with 14 bases in between. The CDR3 has 14 residues.